This TCR beta chain was documented in a study of CD8+ T cells in alopecia areata. CDR1 and CDR2 from the germline V gene are MGHDK and SYGVNS. The CDR3 has 12 amino acids. V gave up 9 bases and J gave up 5 bases, with 11 bases separating them. As the sequencing template, cDNA was produced by extracting RNA and reverse transcribing it. Using immunoSEQ multiplex PCR, the repertoire was profiled, and TCRdb retains in-frame clones only, with some absent. The sample lists approximately 89,000 clones; nearly 45% were seen once. This sequence originates from a human donor with alopecia areata. V usage is TRBV25-1 and J usage is TRBJ2-1; no clear D. Input material: CD4+ T cells sorted from blood. CDR3 residues: CARPDVDNEQFF. The CDR3 nucleotides are TGTGCCAGACCTGACGTAGACAATGAGCAGTTCTTC.